This T cell receptor beta chain was captured by sequencing in a study of technical replicates of blood from several donors. The CDR3 extends over 13 amino acids. V was pared by 0 bases and J by 3 bases, with 5 bases between. Germline V gene sequence: CDR1 LGHNA, CDR2 YSLEER. Sequenced by immunoSEQ multiplex PCR; TCRdb stores in-frame clones only, minus some. The data contain about 97,000 clones, about 96% of them singletons. The TCR sequence derives from a human donor in good health. The chain has TRBV4-3 and TRBJ1-1; D is ambiguous. Sequencing used T cells isolated from PBMCs. The chain's CDR3 is CASSQDLDTEAFF. The CDR3, as DNA: TGCGCCAGCAGCCAAGACCTAGACACTGAAGCTTTCTTT.